One sample yielded the 17 T cell receptor beta chains listed below, sequenced in a study of CD8+CD57+ T cells in acquired aplastic anemia (dated 2018 in TCRdb). Data came from an Illumina HiSeq 2000. Profiling of TCR beta VDJ combinations and CDR3 sequences used genomic DNA as the template. TCRdb reanalyzed the raw reads on its own, using fastp at Q25 for trimming and MiXCR for clone calling, and kept in-frame beta chains. Each CDR3 protein gets just one entry, which takes the most common genes and DNA from the rows behind it. The sample table lists about 420,000 distinct CDR3 sequences, 55% to 75% of them with a count of one. Of the sample, 4% falls within the top ten clones. What was sequenced was sorted CD4+, CD8+, or CD8+CD57+ T cells (not recorded which) from PBMCs. All receptors derive from a human donor in good health, serving as a control.

For this clonotype: Germline is not matched at one junction end, which may reflect a read error. J is TRBJ1-4 and V is TRBV27, with D maybe TRBD1 (6 bases). The germline V gene has CDR1 MNHEY and CDR2 SMNVEV (reference sequence). CDR3 length equals 16 residues. This CDR3 reads CASSRGGGATDEKLFF. CDR3 DNA: TGTGCCAGCAGCCGGGGGGGCGGCGCAACTGATGAAAAACTGTTTTTT.

The genes are TRBV9 and TRBJ2-7; 9 nucleotides line up with TRBD1. The CDR3 is 19 amino acids. The junction had 20 bases not matched to a gene; V was cut back by 4 bases and J by 3 bases. Germline V gene sequence: CDR1 SGDLS, CDR2 YYNGEE. This chain's CDR3 is CASSPWPGQGENVGYEQYF. DNA for the CDR3: TGTGCCAGCAGCCCATGGCCGGGACAGGGTGAAAATGTAGGCTACGAGCAGTACTTC.

The chain carries TRBV5-1 and TRBJ1-1; tentatively, D is TRBD1 (5 bases). V gave up 4 bases and J gave up 5 bases, with 18 bases separating them. CDR1 is SGHRS, CDR2 YFSETQ, per germline. The CDR3 extends over 15 amino acids. The CDR3 region is CASSPDTGVTTEAFF. The CDR3 region has the DNA TGCGCCAGCAGCCCGGACACAGGAGTGACAACTGAAGCTTTCTTT.

As for this clonotype: This could be a read error, since a much larger clone is one nucleotide away. The chain uses TRBV5-4 and TRBJ2-5, with a possible D match to TRBD2 (6 bases). The CDR3 has 13 residues. CDR1 is SGHNT, CDR2 YYREEE, per germline (reference sequence). The CDR3 loop reads CASSPGLQGTQYF. The DNA of the CDR3 is TGTGCCAGCAGCCCGGGACTCCAAGGGACCCAGTACTTC.

This clonotype has a count of ten or more. The chain employs TRBV7-2 and TRBJ1-2; D unclear. From germline, CDR1 is SGHTA and CDR2 FQGNSA. The V gene lost 6 bases and the J gene lost 5 bases, with 16 bases spanning the gap. This CDR3 comprises 14 residues. The CDR3 sequence is CASSLDFREYGYTF. The CDR3 DNA follows: TGTGCCAGCAGTTTGGATTTTAGGGAATATGGCTACACCTTC.

This clonotype appeared many times. The chain links TRBV6-5 to TRBJ1-6, with D hard to call. The CDR3 is 13 amino acids. Germline assignment: CDR1 MNHEY and CDR2 SVGAGI. Trimming removed 6 bases at V and 15 bases at J, with 18 bases between. CDR3 region: CASRTTVGHSLHF. CDR3 in DNA: TGTGCCAGCAGGACTACAGTAGGCCATAGCCTCCACTTT.

For this clonotype: This may come from a read error, since a much larger clone is one base off. The rearrangement uses TRBV6-1 and TRBJ1-1; D is unresolved. Germline CDR1 reads MNHNS; CDR2 reads SASEGT. The CDR3 loop spans 14 amino acids. Between the trimmed V and J ends, which lost 8 bases and 1 base, there was a span of 14 bases. For the CDR3, the DNA is TGTGCCAGCGGTGTCCGTCGTGAGAACACTGAAGCTTTCTTT. As protein: CASGVRRENTEAFF.

The rearrangement uses TRBV9 and TRBJ2-2, with D tentatively TRBD2 (5 bases). V lost 3 bases and J lost 2, with 8 bases in between. CDR1 and CDR2 (germline): SGDLS, YYNGEE. This CDR3 is 14 amino acids long. CDR3 region: CASSGTPNTGELFF. In DNA, the CDR3 is TGTGCCAGCAGCGGGACTCCTAACACCGGGGAGCTGTTTTTT.

The genes are TRBV7-2 and TRBJ1-2; D unresolved. The CDR3 is 15 residues long. Germline V gene data show CDR1 as SGHTA and CDR2 as FQGNSA. V lost 6 bases and J lost 14, with 28 bases in between. CDR3 protein: CASRFNTEAFYGQTF. CDR3 nucleotides: TGTGCCAGCAGGTTTAACACTGAAGCATTCTATGGCCAAACCTTC.

Comment on this clonotype: One end of the junction fails to match germline, which may point to a read error. This chain joins TRBV7-8 and TRBJ2-6; a possible D gene is TRBD1 (5 bases). Germline V gives CDR1 SGHVS, CDR2 FQNEAQ. The CDR3 has 14 amino acids. CDR3 residues: CASSPQVGANVLTF. The CDR3 coding sequence is TGTGCCAGCAGCCCCCAGGTAGGGGCCAACGTCCTGACCTTC.

Comment on this clonotype: Just one base apart from a much larger clone, this may be a read error. Because the CDR3 is missing its conserved closing phenylalanine or tryptophan, this is likely a read error. This chain links TRBV7-9 with TRBJ2-7; D not certain. Germline V gene data show CDR1 as SEHNR and CDR2 as FQNEAQ (reference sequence). Between the trimmed V and J ends, which lost 6 bases and 4 bases, there was a span of 13 bases. The CDR3 runs 13 residues. The CDR3 coding sequence is TGTGCCAGCAGTTTGGCGATCGGATACGAGCAGTACTCC. Its translation: CASSLAIGYEQYS.

V usage is TRBV12-3 or TRBV12-4 and J usage is TRBJ1-1, with D perhaps TRBD1 (5 bases). The CDR3 spans 14 residues. V was clipped by 5 bases and J by 3 bases, with 13 bases between them. CDR3 amino acids: CASSDRQRYTEAFF. CDR3 DNA: TGTGCCAGCAGTGATAGACAGCGGTACACTGAAGCTTTCTTT.

This chain uses TRBV2 with TRBJ1-2; D remains unclear. Looked up from germline, CDR1 is SNHLY and CDR2 is FYNNEI. Trimming left V 7 bases short and J 6 bases short, with 18 bases between. This CDR3 region has 14 residues. CDR3 residues: CASKGEGVNHGYTF. DNA of the CDR3: TGTGCCAGCAAGGGAGAGGGTGTCAACCATGGCTACACCTTC.

This clonotype was observed at least ten times. V usage is TRBV6-5 and J usage is TRBJ2-2; D may be TRBD2 (6 bases). This CDR3 has 13 amino acids. V dropped 8 bases and J dropped 0 bases, with 7 bases sitting between them. CDR1 and CDR2 from the germline V gene are MNHEY and SVGAGI. The CDR3 loop is CASSGANTGELFF. The CDR3 nucleotides read TGTGCCAGCTCGGGGGCGAACACCGGGGAGCTGTTTTTT.

The chain carries TRBV10-3 and TRBJ2-3; D is ambiguous. This CDR3 spans 14 amino acids. CDR1 is ENHRY and CDR2 is SYGVKD in the germline V gene. Deletions cut 0 bases from V and 0 bases from J, with 4 bases between. The CDR3 spells CAISESDSTDTQYF. CDR3 DNA sequence: TGTGCCATCAGTGAGTCGGATAGCACAGATACGCAGTATTTT.

The V and J genes are TRBV7-3 and TRBJ1-3, with D perhaps TRBD1 (5 bases). Germline lookup yields CDR1 SGHTA and CDR2 FQGTGA. The CDR3 sequence is 14 residues long. The ends were cut back, 7 bases at V and 1 base at J, with 11 bases in the middle. The CDR3 DNA reads as TGTGCCAGCACCTCGACAGTTTCTGGAAACACCATATATTTT. Its protein product is CASTSTVSGNTIYF.

This chain uses TRBV7-2 with TRBJ1-5, with 7 nucleotides matching TRBD1. CDR3 length equals 15 residues. Germline assignment: CDR1 SGHTA and CDR2 FQGNSA. V gave up 7 bases and J gave up 13 bases; unmatched junction bases: 19. DNA for the CDR3: TGTGCCAGCACCCTGGTCAGGGGGTACACTCGGCAGCAGCATTTT. Residues: CASTLVRGYTRQQHF.